A single sample is the source of the 4 T cell receptor beta chains below, sequenced in a study of long-term antiretroviral therapy in people with HIV. Runs used v3.0 of the immunoSEQ assay and were done at survey level. The method was immunoSEQ multiplex PCR; TCRdb's version includes in-frame clones alone and lacks a portion of them. The table records tens of thousands of clones, under 85% of them present only once. The specimen comprised unsorted PBMCs, sampled 1 year after starting antiretroviral therapy. The receptor source for this set is a man between 18 and 29 years old with HIV.

The chain employs TRBV28 and TRBJ2-5, with D possibly being TRBD1 (5 bases). This CDR3 has 15 amino acids. Germline CDR1 is MDHEN and CDR2 is SYDVKM. The ends were cut back, 2 bases at V and 2 bases at J, with 12 bases in the middle. The CDR3: CASSLGAGPQETQYF. Here the CDR3 DNA reads TGTGCCAGCAGTTTAGGGGCAGGCCCTCAAGAGACCCAGTACTTC.

The genes are TRBV6-5 and TRBJ1-1; D uncertain. The germline V gene encodes CDR1 MNHEY and CDR2 SVGAGI. This CDR3 contains 15 residues. V dropped 6 bases and J dropped 1 base, with 15 bases sitting between them. Written as DNA, the CDR3 is TGTGCCAGCAGCCCCCCCACCGGGTGGAACACTGAAGCTTTCTTT. Its translation: CASSPPTGWNTEAFF.

As DNA, the CDR3 is TGCGCCAGCAGCTTGGCAGGTGAAGCTTTCTTT. Protein: CASSLAGEAFF. The chain is built from TRBV5-1 and TRBJ1-1, with D unresolved. Germline CDR1 reads SGHRS; CDR2 reads YFSETQ. V was shortened by 0 bases and J by 7 bases, with 4 bases between the two germline ends. This CDR3 contains 11 residues.

The chain has TRBV9 and TRBJ1-1; D gene unclear. Germline CDR1 reads SGDLS; CDR2 reads YYNGEE. V was trimmed by 4 bases and J by 3 bases, leaving 7 bases between them. This CDR3 comprises 12 residues. CDR3 residues: CASSLGDTEAFF. The CDR3 DNA reads as TGTGCCAGCAGCTTGGGTGACACTGAAGCTTTCTTT.